A selection of T cell receptor beta chains follows, all from one sample in a study of OX40 agonist ivuxolimab in advanced cancers. Profiling relied on immunoSEQ multiplex PCR, and the TCRdb table lists in-frame clones only, not all of them. The sample yields about 68,000 clones, 75% to 85% seen once. This specimen consisted of CD4+ or CD8+ T cells sorted from blood, obtained in a trial of the OX40 agonist ivuxolimab. These TCRs come from an adult with an advanced solid tumor such as melanoma, head and neck, liver or kidney cancer. CDR3s include the opening cysteine and the closing phenylalanine or tryptophan. Each record gives: J gene, V gene, CDR3 protein.

>TRBJ2-7|TRBV6-5
CASSPRTGVVYEQYF
>TRBJ2-5|TRBV7-2
CASSLSTGDGQETQYF
>TRBJ2-5|TRBV7-6
CASSLREGQETQYF
>TRBJ2-1|TRBV7-9
CASIRNSYNEQFF
>TRBJ2-1|TRBV5-1
CATKIGVAAYNEQFF
>TRBJ1-5|TRBV6-6
CASSYTNNQPQHF
>TRBJ2-7|TRBV11-2
CASSPYYEQYF
>TRBJ1-3|TRBV5-1
CASSLGQQGAGNTIYF
>TRBJ2-7|TRBV27
CASSFSRNREDSSSYEQYF
>TRBJ2-1|TRBV7-2
CASRRLAGENEQFF
>TRBJ2-7|TRBV6-5
CASSPSGVNSYEQYF
>TRBJ1-2|TRBV6-5
CASTILGGDYGYTF
>TRBJ1-1|TRBV2
CASTAGENTEAFF
>TRBJ2-2|TRBV11-2
CASSLDSSNTGELFF
>TRBJ1-2|TRBV11-2
CASSSPGTASRANYGYTF
>TRBJ1-3|TRBV5-1
CASSLQGVPGNTIYF
>TRBJ2-3|TRBV7-8
CASSLSGRNTDTQYF
>TRBJ2-5|TRBV27
CASSSGQVQETQYF
>TRBJ2-7|TRBV5-6
CASSFRYGNEQYF
>TRBJ2-2|TRBV2
CASRWFANTGELFF
>TRBJ2-7|TRBV5-5
CASTYGTVSYEQYF
>TRBJ2-3|TRBV28
CASRRDAGAGTSGINTQYF
>TRBJ1-1|TRBV19
CASSLDRKNTEAFF
>TRBJ2-5|TRBV11-2
CASRQAGGETQYF
>TRBJ2-3|TRBV4-3
CASSQQGGSTDTQYF
>TRBJ2-7|TRBV15
CATSRGGQGSSYEQYF
>TRBJ1-5|TRBV6-1
CASSESYRPQHF
>TRBJ2-7|TRBV6-5
CASSYSGQSYEQYF
>TRBJ1-2|TRBV19
CATTEGLDRGYGYTF
>TRBJ2-1|TRBV7-9
CASSGYNEQFF
>TRBJ1-2|TRBV4-1
CASSQNRDSNYGYTF
>TRBJ1-2|TRBV13
CASSHRDRMNGYTF
>TRBJ2-2|TRBV4-3
CASSQERGQGGELFF
>TRBJ2-7|TRBV5-4
CASSLSQGPSYEQYF
>TRBJ2-5|TRBV10-3
CSAGGWETQYF
>TRBJ2-7|TRBV19
CATAQAGLSEQYF
>TRBJ2-3|TRBV19
CASSYIGTSGSLAQYF
>TRBJ2-7|TRBV9
CASSASGRVDEQYF
>TRBJ2-7|TRBV7-2
CASSPRQGGWQYF
>TRBJ2-7|TRBV7-3
CASKRDIGYEQYF
>TRBJ2-1|TRBV6-4
CASSDSLAGEQFF
>TRBJ1-3|TRBV6-6
CASSLSDSSGSTIYF
>TRBJ2-2|TRBV5-1
CASSLQQRKRDTGELFF
>TRBJ2-7|TRBV4-3
CASSQDVAEGREQYF
>TRBJ2-3|TRBV5-1
CASSQTSGGSDTQYF
>TRBJ2-1|TRBV7-6
CASSLGGLASSYNEQFF
>TRBJ2-1|TRBV5-1
CASSLVSDNEQFF
>TRBJ1-2|TRBV6-5
CASSYSPKSIYGYTF
>TRBJ2-1|TRBV29-1
CSVESDGGNEQFF
>TRBJ2-3|TRBV9
CASSVSVGLAGGSSTDTQYF
>TRBJ1-2|TRBV2
CASSEIGWQSGGYTF
>TRBJ1-2|TRBV10-3
CAISPLSDYGYTF
>TRBJ2-3|TRBV9
CASSVELAAADTQYF
>TRBJ2-7|TRBV10-3
CAISSGTGNEQYF
>TRBJ2-3|TRBV28
CASTVNTDTQYF
>TRBJ2-2|TRBV29-1
CSVGGSVGGELFF
>TRBJ2-2|TRBV4-3
CASSPSGNTGELFF
>TRBJ1-5|TRBV7-8
CASSFTPGRIREQPQHF
>TRBJ2-3|TRBV10-3
CAIGAGEDTQYF